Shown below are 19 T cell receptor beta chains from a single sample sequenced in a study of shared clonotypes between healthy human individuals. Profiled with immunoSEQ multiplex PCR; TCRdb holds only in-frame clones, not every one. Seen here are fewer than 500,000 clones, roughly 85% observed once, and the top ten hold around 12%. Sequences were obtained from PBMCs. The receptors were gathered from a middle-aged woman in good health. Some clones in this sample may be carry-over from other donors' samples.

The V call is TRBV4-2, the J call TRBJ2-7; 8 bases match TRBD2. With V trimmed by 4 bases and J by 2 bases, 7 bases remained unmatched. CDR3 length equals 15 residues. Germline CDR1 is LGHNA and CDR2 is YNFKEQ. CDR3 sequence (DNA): TGTGCCAGCAGCCCGCCAGCGGGAGCAGCCTACGAGCAGTACTTC. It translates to CASSPPAGAAYEQYF.

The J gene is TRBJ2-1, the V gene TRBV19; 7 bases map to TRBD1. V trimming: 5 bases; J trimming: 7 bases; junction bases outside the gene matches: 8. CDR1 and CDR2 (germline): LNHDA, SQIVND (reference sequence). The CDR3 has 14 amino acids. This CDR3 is CASSRLGDRNEQFF. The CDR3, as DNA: TGTGCCAGTAGTCGACTCGGGGACAGAAATGAGCAGTTCTTC.

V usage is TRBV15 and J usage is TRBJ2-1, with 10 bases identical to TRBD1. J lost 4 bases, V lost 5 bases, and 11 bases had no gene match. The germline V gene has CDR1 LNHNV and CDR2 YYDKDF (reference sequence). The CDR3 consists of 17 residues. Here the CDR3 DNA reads TGTGCCACCAGCCTCCTCTTGGACAGGGGGTCTTACAATGAGCAGTTCTTC. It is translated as CATSLLLDRGSYNEQFF.

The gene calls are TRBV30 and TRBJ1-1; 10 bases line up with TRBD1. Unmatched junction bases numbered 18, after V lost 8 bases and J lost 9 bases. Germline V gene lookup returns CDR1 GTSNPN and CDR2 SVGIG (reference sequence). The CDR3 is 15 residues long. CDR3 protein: CAGESRDRGGGKAFF. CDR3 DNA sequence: TGTGCCGGGGAGTCCCGGGACAGGGGAGGGGGAAAAGCTTTCTTT.

The CDR3 sequence: CASRPNGVNEQYF. The CDR3 DNA follows: TGTGCCAGCAGGCCCAATGGGGTCAACGAGCAGTACTTC. The chain is built from TRBV28 and TRBJ2-7; D is undetermined. V gave up 6 bases and J gave up 5 bases, with 14 bases separating them. Germline CDR1 is MDHEN and CDR2 is SYDVKM. This CDR3 has 13 residues.

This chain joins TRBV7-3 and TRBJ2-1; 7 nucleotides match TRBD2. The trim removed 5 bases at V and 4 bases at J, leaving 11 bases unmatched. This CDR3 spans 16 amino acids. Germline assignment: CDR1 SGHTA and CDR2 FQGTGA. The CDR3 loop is CASSPWGGRAYNEQFF. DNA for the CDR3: TGTGCCAGCAGCCCCTGGGGTGGGAGGGCGTACAATGAGCAGTTCTTC.

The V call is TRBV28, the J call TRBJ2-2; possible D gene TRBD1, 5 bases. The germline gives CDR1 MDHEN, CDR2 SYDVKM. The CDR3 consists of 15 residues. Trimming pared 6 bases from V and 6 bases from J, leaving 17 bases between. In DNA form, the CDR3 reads TGTGCCAGCAGGTTCCAGGGATCGGCATCCGGGGAGCTGTTTTTT. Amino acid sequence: CASRFQGSASGELFF.

CDR3 in amino acids: CAWSVGGEIYEQYF. The CDR3 DNA reads TGTGCCTGGAGTGTTGGCGGGGAGATTTACGAGCAGTACTTC. The V and J genes are TRBV30 and TRBJ2-5, with D tentatively TRBD2 (6 bases). Judging by the DNA end, TRBJ2-7 fits better; the J call may be wrong. This CDR3 spans 14 amino acids. From germline, CDR1 is GTSNPN and CDR2 SVGIG (reference sequence).

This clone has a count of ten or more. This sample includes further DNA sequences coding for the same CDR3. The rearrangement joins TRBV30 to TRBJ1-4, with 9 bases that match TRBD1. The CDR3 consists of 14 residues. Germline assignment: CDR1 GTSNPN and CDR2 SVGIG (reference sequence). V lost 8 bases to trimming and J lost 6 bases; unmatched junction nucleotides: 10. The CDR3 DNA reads TGTGCCCGGGAGGACCGGACAGGGGATGAAAAACTGTTTTTT. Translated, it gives CAREDRTGDEKLFF.

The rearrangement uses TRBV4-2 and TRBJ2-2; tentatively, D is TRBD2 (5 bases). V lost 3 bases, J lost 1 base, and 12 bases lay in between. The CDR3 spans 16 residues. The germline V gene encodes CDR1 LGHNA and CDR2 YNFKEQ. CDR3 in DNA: TGTGCCAGCAGCCAGGGAGCGGATCTGAACACCGGGGAGCTGTTTTTT. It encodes CASSQGADLNTGELFF.

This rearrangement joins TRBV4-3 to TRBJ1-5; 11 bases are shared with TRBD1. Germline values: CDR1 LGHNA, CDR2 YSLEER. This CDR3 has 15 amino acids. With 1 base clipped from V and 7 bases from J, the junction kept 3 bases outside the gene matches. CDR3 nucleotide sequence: TGCGCCAGCAGCCAAGGGACAGGGGGCATCCAGCCCCAGCATTTT. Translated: CASSQGTGGIQPQHF.

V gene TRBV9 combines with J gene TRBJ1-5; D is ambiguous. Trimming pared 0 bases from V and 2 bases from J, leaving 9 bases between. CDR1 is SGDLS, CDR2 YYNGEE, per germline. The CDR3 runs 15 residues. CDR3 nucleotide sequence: TGTGCCAGCAGCGTAGGCCCCACGGGCAATCAGCCCCAGCATTTT. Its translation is CASSVGPTGNQPQHF.

The CDR3 sequence: CASSEEAGQHNQPQHF. CDR3 coding DNA: TGTGCCAGCAGTGAGGAGGCGGGACAGCACAATCAGCCCCAGCATTTT. The chain recombines TRBV2 with TRBJ1-5; 7 nucleotides match TRBD1. CDR3 length equals 16 residues. V lost 3 bases to trimming and J lost 3 bases; unmatched junction nucleotides: 8. The V gene's germline CDR1 is SNHLY and CDR2 FYNNEI.

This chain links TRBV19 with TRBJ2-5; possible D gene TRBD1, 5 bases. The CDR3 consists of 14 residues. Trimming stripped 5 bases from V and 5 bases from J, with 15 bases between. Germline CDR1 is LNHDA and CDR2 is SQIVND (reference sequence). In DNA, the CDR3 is TGTGCCAGTAGTGTTCTCCAGGGAAGGGAGACCCAGTACTTC. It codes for CASSVLQGRETQYF.

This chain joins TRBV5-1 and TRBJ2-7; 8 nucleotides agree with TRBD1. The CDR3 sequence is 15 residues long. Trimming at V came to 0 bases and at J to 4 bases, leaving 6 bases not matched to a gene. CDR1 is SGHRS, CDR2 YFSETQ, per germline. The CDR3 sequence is CASSLVGTGLYEQYF. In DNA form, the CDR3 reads TGCGCCAGCAGCTTGGTGGGGACAGGCTTATACGAGCAGTACTTC.

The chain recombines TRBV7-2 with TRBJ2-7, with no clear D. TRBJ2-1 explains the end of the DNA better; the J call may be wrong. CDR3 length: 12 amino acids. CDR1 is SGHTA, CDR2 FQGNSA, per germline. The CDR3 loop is CASSFPERLQFF. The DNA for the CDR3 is TGTGCCAGCAGCTTCCCAGAAAGACTGCAGTTCTTC.

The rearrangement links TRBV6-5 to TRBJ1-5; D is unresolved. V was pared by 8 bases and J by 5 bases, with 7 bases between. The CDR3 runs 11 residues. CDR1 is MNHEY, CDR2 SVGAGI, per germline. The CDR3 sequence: CASGRDQPQHF. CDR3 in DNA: TGTGCCAGCGGACGGGATCAGCCCCAGCATTTT.

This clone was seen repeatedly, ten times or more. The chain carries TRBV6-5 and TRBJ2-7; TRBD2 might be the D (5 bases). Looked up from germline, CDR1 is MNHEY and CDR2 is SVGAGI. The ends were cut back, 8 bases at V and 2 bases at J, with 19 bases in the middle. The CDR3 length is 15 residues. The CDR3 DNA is TGTGCCAGCCGCCTCGGCGGCGGGCCTACCTACGAGCAGTACTTC. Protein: CASRLGGGPTYEQYF.

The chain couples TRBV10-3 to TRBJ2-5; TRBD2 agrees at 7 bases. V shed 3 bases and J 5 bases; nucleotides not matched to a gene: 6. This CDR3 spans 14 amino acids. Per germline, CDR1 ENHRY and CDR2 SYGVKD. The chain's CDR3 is CAISDGREWETQYF. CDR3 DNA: TGTGCCATCAGTGACGGGCGGGAGTGGGAGACCCAGTACTTC.